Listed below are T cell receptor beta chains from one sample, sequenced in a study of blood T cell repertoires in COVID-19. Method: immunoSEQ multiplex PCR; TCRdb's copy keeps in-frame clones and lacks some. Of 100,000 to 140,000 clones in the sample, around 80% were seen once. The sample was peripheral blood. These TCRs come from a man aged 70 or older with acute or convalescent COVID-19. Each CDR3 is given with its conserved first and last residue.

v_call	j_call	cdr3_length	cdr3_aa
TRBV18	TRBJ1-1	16	CASSPWSGEFSTEAFF
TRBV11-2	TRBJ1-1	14	CASSRGNKNTEAFF
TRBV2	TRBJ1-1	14	CASRAGLVDTEAFF
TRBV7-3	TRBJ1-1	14	CASSLGHGSTEAFF
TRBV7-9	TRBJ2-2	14	CAGLSAESTGELFF
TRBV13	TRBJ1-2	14	CASSPGGASYGYTF
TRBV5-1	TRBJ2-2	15	CASSLEGVRTGELFF
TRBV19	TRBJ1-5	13	CASSIDTGQPQHF
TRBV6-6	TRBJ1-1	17	CASSRDSKKMANTEAFF
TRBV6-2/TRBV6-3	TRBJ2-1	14	CASSYSIGRAGKFF
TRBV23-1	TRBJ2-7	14	CASRRTGKTYEQYF
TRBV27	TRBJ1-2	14	CASRGTGGLDGYTF
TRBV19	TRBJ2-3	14	CASSFVGAADTQYF
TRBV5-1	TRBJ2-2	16	CASRVTGPPNTGELFF
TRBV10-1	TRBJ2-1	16	CASSYLTSGSYNEQFF
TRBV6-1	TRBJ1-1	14	CASSERQMNTEAFF
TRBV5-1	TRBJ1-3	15	CASSLGAGAGNTIYF
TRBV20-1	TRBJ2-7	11	CSASPRPEQYF
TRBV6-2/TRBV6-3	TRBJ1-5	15	CASSPRLIGNQPQHF
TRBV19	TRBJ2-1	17	CASSHGTRGAGIGEQFF
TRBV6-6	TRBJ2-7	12	CAIAYGGREQYF
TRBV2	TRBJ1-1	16	CASSEPPTGWSTEAFF
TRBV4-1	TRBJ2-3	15	CASSLGGISTDTQYF
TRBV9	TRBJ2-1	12	CASRGGANEQFF
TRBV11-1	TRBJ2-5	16	CASSPGTGGNRETQYF
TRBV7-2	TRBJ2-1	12	CASSPGGNEQFF
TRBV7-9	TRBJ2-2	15	CASSTHRGMDGELFF
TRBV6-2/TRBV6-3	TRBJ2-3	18	CASSPWTGSGGRTDTQYF
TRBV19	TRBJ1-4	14	CASSTRTGIEKLFF
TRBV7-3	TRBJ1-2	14	CASSSGTGEGGYTF
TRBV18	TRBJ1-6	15	CASSQGQGKDSPLHF
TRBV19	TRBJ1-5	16	CASRTGTGNSNQPQHF
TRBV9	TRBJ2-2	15	CASSVLRQNTGELFF
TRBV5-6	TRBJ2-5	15	CASSSITGAQETQYF
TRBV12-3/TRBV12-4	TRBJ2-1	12	CASRSGWDEQFF
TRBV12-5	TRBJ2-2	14	CASGLATGGRELFF
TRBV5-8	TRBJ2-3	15	CASSLAGLAGDTQYF
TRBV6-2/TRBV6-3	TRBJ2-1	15	CASSSGTSVHNEQFF
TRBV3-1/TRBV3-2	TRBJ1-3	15	CASSQVGQGGNTIYF